This entry is about one T cell receptor (beta chain). These data belong to a study of lymphopenia after photon versus proton radiotherapy. Some clones are missing from TCRdb's copy, which holds only in-frame ones; the method was immunoSEQ multiplex PCR. The sample includes over 25,000 clones, 75% to 90% of them seen just once. The clonotype originates from a woman between 70 and 85 years old with pancreatic cancer. The input for sequencing was peripheral blood, taken from a patient treated with proton-based radiotherapy.

This CDR3 reads CASSPSGSGGTQYF. The DNA of the CDR3 is TGTGCCAGCAGCCCCAGCGGGAGTGGAGGTACGCAGTATTTT. The chain combines TRBV7-3 with TRBJ2-3; 8 bases map to TRBD2. Germline V lookup: CDR1 SGHTA, CDR2 FQGTGA. The CDR3 contains 14 residues. V was clipped by 5 bases and J by 8 bases; unmatched bases: 9. The full variable domain, completed using reference TRBV7-3 and TRBJ2-3, is GAGVSQTPSNKVTEKGKYVELRCDPISGHTALYWYRQSLGQGPEFLIYFQGTGAADDSGLPNDRFFAVRPEGSVSTLKIQRTERGDSAVYLCASSPSGSGGTQYFGPGTRLTVL.